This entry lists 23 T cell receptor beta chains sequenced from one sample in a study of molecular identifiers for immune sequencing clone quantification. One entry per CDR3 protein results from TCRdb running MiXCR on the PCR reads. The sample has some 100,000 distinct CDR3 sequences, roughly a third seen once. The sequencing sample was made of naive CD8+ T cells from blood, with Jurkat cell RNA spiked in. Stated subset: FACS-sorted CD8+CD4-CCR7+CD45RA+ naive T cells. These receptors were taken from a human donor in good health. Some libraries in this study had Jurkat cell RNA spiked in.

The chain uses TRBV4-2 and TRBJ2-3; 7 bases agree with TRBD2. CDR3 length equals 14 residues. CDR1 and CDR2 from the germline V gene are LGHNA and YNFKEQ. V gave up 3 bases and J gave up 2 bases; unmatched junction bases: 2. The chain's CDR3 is CASSQSGDTDTQYF. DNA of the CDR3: TGTGCCAGCAGCCAGAGCGGGGACACAGATACGCAGTATTTT.

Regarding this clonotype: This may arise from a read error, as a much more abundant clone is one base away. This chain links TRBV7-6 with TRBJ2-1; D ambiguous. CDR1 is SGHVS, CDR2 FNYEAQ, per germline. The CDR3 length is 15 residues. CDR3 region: CASSSSPGGGNEQSF. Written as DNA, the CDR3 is TGTGCCAGCAGCTCGTCCCCTGGCGGTGGCAATGAGCAGTCCTTC. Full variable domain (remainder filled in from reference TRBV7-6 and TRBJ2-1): GAGVSQSPRYKVTKRGQDVALRCDPISGHVSLYWYRQALGQGPEFLTYFNYEAQQDKSGLPNDRFSAERPEGSISTLTIQRTEQRDSAMYRCASSSSPGGGNEQSFGPGTRLTVL.

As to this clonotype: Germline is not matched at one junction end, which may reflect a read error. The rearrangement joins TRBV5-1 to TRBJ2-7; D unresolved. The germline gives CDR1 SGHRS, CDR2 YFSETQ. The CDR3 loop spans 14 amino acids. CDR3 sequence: CASSLSSTYYEQYF. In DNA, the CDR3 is TGTGCCAGCAGCTTGTCTTCGACCTACTACGAGCAGTACTTC.

The CDR3 DNA is TGTGCCAGCAGTCACAAAAGGGGACAGCCGGCGAGGCGCAATCAGCCCCAGCATTTT. Translated, it gives CASSHKRGQPARRNQPQHF. This chain uses TRBV2 with TRBJ1-5, with 7 positions matching TRBD1. The CDR3 loop spans 19 amino acids. The germline V gene has CDR1 SNHLY and CDR2 FYNNEI. V trimming: 5 bases; J trimming: 2 bases; junction bases outside the gene matches: 18.

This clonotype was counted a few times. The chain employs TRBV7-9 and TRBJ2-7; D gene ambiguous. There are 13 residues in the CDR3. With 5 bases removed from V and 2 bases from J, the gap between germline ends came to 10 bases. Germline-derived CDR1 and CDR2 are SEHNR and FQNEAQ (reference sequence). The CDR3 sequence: CASSLRSPYEQYF. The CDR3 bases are TGTGCCAGCAGCCTCCGTAGCCCCTACGAGCAGTACTTC.

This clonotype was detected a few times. For the CDR3, the DNA is TGTGCCAGCAGGGGGCGGAGGACCGGGGAGCTGTTTTTT. Protein product: CASRGRRTGELFF. This chain links TRBV5-6 with TRBJ2-2, with D perhaps assigned TRBD1 or TRBD2 (5 bases each). From germline, CDR1 is SGHDT and CDR2 YYEEEE. This CDR3 is 13 amino acids long. V lost 5 bases to trimming and J lost 5 bases, with 10 bases between them.

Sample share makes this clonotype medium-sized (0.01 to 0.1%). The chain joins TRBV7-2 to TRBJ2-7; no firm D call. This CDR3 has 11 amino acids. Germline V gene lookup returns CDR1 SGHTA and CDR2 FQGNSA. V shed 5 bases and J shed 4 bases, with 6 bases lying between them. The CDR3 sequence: CASSPSYEQYF. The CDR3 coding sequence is TGTGCCAGCAGCCCGTCGTACGAGCAGTACTTC. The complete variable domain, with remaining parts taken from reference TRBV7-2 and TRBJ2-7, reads GAGVSQSPSNKVTEKGKDVELRCDPISGHTALYWYRQSLGQGLEFLIYFQGNSAPDKSGLPSDRFSAERTGGSVSTLTIQRTQQEDSAVYLCASSPSYEQYFGPGTRLTVT.

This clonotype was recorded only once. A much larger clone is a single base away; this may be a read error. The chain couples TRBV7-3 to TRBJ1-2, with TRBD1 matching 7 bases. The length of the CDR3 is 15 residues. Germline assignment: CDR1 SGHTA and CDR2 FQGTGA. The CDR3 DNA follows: TGTGCCAGCAGCTTAACAGGGGGCAATCCCTATGGCTTCACCTTC. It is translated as CASSLTGGNPYGFTF.

Written as DNA, the CDR3 is TGTGCCAGCAGCTTAGGCACTGGGGGCGAGCAGTACTTC. Its protein is CASSLGTGGEQYF. The chain uses TRBV7-9 and TRBJ2-7; D may correspond to TRBD1 or TRBD2 (5 bases each). CDR3 length: 13 amino acids. The V end lost 1 base, the J end lost 6 bases, and 10 bases lay between the germline ends. In germline, CDR1 is SEHNR, CDR2 FQNEAQ (reference sequence).

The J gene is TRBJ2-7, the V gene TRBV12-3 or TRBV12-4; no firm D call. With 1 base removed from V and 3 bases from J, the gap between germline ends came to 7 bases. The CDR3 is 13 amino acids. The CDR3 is CASSLGQDYEQYF. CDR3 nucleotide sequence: TGTGCCAGCAGTTTAGGCCAGGACTACGAGCAGTACTTC.

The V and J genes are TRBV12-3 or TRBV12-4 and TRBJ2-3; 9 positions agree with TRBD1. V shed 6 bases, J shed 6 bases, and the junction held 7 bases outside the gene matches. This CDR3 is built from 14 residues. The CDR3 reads CASRLQGADDTQYF. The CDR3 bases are TGTGCCAGCAGACTACAGGGGGCGGACGATACGCAGTATTTT.

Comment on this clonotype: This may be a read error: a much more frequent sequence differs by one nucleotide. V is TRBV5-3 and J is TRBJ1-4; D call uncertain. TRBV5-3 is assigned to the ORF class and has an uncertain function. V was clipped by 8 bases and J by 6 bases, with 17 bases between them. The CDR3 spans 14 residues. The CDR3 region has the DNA TGTGCCAGCAGCCCCCGGACTGTTGATGAAAAACTGTTTTTT. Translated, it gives CASSPRTVDEKLFF.

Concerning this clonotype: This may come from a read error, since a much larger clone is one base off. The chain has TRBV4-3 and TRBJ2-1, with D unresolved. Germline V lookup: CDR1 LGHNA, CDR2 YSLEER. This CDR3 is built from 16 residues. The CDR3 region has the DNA TGCGCCAGCAGCCAAGTGTCTGGCGCAGAGAGGCGTGAGCAGATCTTC. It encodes CASSQVSGAERREQIF.

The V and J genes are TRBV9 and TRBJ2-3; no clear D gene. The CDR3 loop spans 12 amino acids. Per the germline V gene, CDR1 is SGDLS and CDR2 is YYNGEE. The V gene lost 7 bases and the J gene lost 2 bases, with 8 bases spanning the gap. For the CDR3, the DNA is TGTGCCAGCGGCCGGGTCACAGATACGCAGTATTTT. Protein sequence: CASGRVTDTQYF. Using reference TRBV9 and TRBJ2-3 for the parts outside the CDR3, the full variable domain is DSGVTQTPKHLITATGQRVTLRCSPRSGDLSVYWYQQSLDQGLQFLIQYYNGEERAKGNILERFSAQQFPDLHSELNLSSLELGDSALYFCASGRVTDTQYFGPGTRLTVL.

The CDR3 region has the DNA TGCGCCAGCAGCTTGGGATATGGGGTGGACGAGCAGTACTTC. Protein: CASSLGYGVDEQYF. The V gene is TRBV5-1, the J gene TRBJ2-7; D unresolved. The germline gives CDR1 SGHRS, CDR2 YFSETQ. CDR3 size: 14 residues. Trimming pared 0 bases from V and 5 bases from J, leaving 12 bases between.

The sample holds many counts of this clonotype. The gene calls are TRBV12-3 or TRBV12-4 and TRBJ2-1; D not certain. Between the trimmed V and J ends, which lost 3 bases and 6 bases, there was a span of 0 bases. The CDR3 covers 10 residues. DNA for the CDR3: TGTGCCAGCAGTTTCAATGAGCAGTTCTTC. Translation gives CASSFNEQFF.

CDR3 coding DNA: TGCAGCGTGACCTATTCTGGGGACAGCCAAGAGACCCAGTACTTC. Residues: CSVTYSGDSQETQYF. The gene calls are TRBV29-1 and TRBJ2-5, with 7 bases that match TRBD1. CDR3 size: 15 residues. After removal of 6 bases from V and 1 base from J, the junction contained 11 bases not matched to a gene. CDR1 and CDR2 from the germline V gene are SQVTM and ANQGSEA. Variable domain in full (rest from reference TRBV29-1 and TRBJ2-5): SAVISQKPSRDICQRGTSLTIQCQVDSQVTMMFWYRQQPGQSLTLIATANQGSEATYESGFVIDKFPISRPNLTFSTLTVSNMSPEDSSIYLCSVTYSGDSQETQYFGPGTRLLVL.

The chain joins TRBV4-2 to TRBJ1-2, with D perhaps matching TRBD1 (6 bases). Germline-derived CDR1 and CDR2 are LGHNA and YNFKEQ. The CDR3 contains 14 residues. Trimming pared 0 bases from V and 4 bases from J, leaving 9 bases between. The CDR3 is CASSQDGGSYGYTF. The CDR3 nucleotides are TGTGCCAGCAGCCAAGATGGGGGCAGCTATGGCTACACCTTC.

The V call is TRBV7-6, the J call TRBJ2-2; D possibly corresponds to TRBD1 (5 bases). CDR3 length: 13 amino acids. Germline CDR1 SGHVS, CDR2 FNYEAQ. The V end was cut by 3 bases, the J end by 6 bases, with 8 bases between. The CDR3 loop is CASSLGLPGELFF. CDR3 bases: TGTGCCAGCAGCTTGGGGCTACCCGGGGAGCTGTTTTTT.

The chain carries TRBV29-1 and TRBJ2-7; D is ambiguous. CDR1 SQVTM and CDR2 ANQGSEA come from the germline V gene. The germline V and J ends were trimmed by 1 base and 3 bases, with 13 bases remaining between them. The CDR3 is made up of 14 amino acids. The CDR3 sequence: CSVEAVGVNYEQYF. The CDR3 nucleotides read TGCAGCGTTGAAGCTGTGGGTGTGAACTACGAGCAGTACTTC.

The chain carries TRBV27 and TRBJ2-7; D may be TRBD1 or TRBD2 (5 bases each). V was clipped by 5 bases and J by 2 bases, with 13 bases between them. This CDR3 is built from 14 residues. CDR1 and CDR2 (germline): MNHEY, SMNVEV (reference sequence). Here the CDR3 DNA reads TGTGCCAGCAGTCCAATACTAGGGGCCTACGAGCAGTACTTC. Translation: CASSPILGAYEQYF.

CDR3 coding DNA: TGTGCCACCAGCACTGGACAGGGGGCTTACGAGCAGTACTTC. Translating it yields CATSTGQGAYEQYF. V usage is TRBV15 and J usage is TRBJ2-7, with 11 bases identical to TRBD1. The CDR3 covers 14 residues. CDR1 is LNHNV, CDR2 YYDKDF, per germline (reference sequence). The ends lost 4 bases at V and 4 bases at J; junction bases unmatched: 3.

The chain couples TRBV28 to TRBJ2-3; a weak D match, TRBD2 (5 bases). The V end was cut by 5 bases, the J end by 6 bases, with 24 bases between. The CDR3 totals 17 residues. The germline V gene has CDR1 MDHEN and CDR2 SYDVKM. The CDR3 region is CASSPHAWRVWCDTQYF. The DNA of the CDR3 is TGTGCCAGCAGTCCCCACGCGTGGCGGGTGTGGTGCGATACGCAGTATTTT.